The 26 T cell receptor beta chains listed next were all sequenced from one sample in a study of T-cell reconstitution after alpha-beta-depleted transplantation in children. This sample's TCRbeta library carried unique molecular identifier barcodes. TCRdb processed the PCR reads anew with MiXCR; each CDR3 protein has one entry. This sample yields about 4,900 distinct CDR3 sequences, of which roughly 24% are seen a single time; about a third belongs to the top ten. Sequences were derived from PBMCs, mostly from graft donor cells, sampled 60 days after TCRalphabeta/CD19-depleted stem cell transplant. The receptors derive from a male patient between 2 and 15 years old who had a stem cell transplant for acute lymphoblastic leukemia, so the T cells may come from the graft donor.

This clonotype is large (0.1 to 1%) by share. The chain uses TRBV12-3 or TRBV12-4 and TRBJ2-1; D remains ambiguous. Trimming removed 1 base at V and 9 bases at J, with 10 bases between. The CDR3 length is 13 residues. The CDR3 is CASSLGSFSEQFF. For the CDR3, the DNA is TGTGCCAGCAGTTTAGGTAGTTTCAGTGAGCAGTTCTTC.

Many counts were recorded for this clonotype. V is TRBV6-4 and J is TRBJ2-3, with D unclear. The germline V gene encodes CDR1 MRHNA and CDR2 SNTAGT. Trimming took off 4 bases at V and 1 base at J, with 6 bases between the two ends. This CDR3 has 13 residues. In DNA, the CDR3 is TGTGCCAGCAGTGCCGACGGCACAGATACGCAGTATTTT. This codes for CASSADGTDTQYF.

This clonotype ranks as medium-sized. The genes are TRBV28 and TRBJ1-3, with 7 bases aligning to TRBD1. The germline V gene encodes CDR1 MDHEN and CDR2 SYDVKM. This CDR3 has 14 amino acids. J lost 2 bases, V lost 6 bases, and 4 bases had no gene match. The chain's CDR3 is CASRWDSPGNTIYF. In DNA form, the CDR3 reads TGTGCCAGCAGGTGGGACAGCCCTGGAAACACCATATATTTT.

Ten or more counts support this clonotype. The V gene is TRBV7-9, the J gene TRBJ1-5; TRBD1 is a possible D gene (5 bases). The CDR3 is 13 amino acids. CDR1 and CDR2 from the germline V gene are SEHNR and FQNEAQ (reference sequence). Trimming removed 3 bases at V and 7 bases at J, with 10 bases between. The DNA of the CDR3 is TGTGCCAGCAGCTTGCAGGGCGGGCAGCCCCAGCATTTT. This gives the protein CASSLQGGQPQHF.

This clonotype was picked up many times. The chain couples TRBV3-1 to TRBJ1-3; D is unclear. The CDR3 runs 14 residues. V was cut by 4 bases and J by 3 bases, with 10 bases left in between. CDR1 and CDR2 from the germline V gene are LGHDT and YNNKEL (reference sequence). The CDR3 DNA is TGTGCCAGCAGCCTGATACCGGGTGGAAACACCATATATTTT. It encodes CASSLIPGGNTIYF.

This chain links TRBV4-2 with TRBJ2-1; weak D call: TRBD2 (6 bases). CDR3 size: 15 residues. V lost 4 bases to trimming and J lost 7 bases, with 17 bases between them. The germline gives CDR1 LGHNA, CDR2 YNFKEQ. The CDR3 loop is CASSPDWAGLNEQFF. The CDR3, as DNA: TGTGCCAGCAGCCCGGACTGGGCGGGACTTAATGAGCAGTTCTTC.

The chain has TRBV9 and TRBJ2-5; 7 nucleotides line up with TRBD1. V lost 2 bases, J lost 4 bases, and 11 bases stayed unmatched. Per the germline V gene, CDR1 is SGDLS and CDR2 is YYNGEE. The CDR3 is made up of 16 amino acids. The CDR3: CASSVRDSEQVETQYF. The CDR3 DNA reads TGTGCCAGCAGCGTCCGGGACAGCGAGCAGGTAGAGACCCAGTACTTC.

The chain couples TRBV7-2 to TRBJ2-3; 8 nucleotides align to TRBD2. Germline CDR1 reads SGHTA; CDR2 reads FQGNSA. Trimming at V came to 2 bases and at J to 6 bases, leaving 10 bases not matched to a gene. There are 16 residues in the CDR3. This chain's CDR3 is CASSLFASGLGDTQYF. As DNA, the CDR3 is TGTGCCAGCAGCTTATTTGCTAGCGGGCTAGGGGATACGCAGTATTTT.

This clonotype was seen ten or more times. The CDR3 region has the DNA TGTGCCAGCAGCAAGGGGGGGACTAGCGGGAGACCCAACTACAATGAGCAGTTCTTC. Translating it yields CASSKGGTSGRPNYNEQFF. This chain uses TRBV21-1 with TRBJ2-1; TRBD2, the table's D call, was not compared with the DNA. TRBV21-1 is given as a pseudogene. CDR3 length: 19 amino acids.

By sample share, this clonotype is large. The CDR3 loop reads CASSLAEDGRLYYEQYF. The CDR3 DNA reads TGCGCCAGCAGCTTGGCCGAGGACGGAAGACTTTACTACGAGCAGTACTTC. J is TRBJ2-7 and V is TRBV5-1; D remains unclear. Looked up from germline, CDR1 is SGHRS and CDR2 is YFSETQ. The CDR3 has 17 residues. The ends were cut back, 0 bases at V and 3 bases at J, with 19 bases in the middle.

Many counts were recorded for this clonotype. The J gene is TRBJ2-2, the V gene TRBV20-1; D may be TRBD1 or TRBD2 (5 bases each). The germline V gene encodes CDR1 DFQATT and CDR2 SNEGSKA (reference sequence). V shed 3 bases and J shed 4 bases, with 12 bases lying between them. The CDR3 runs to 14 residues. The CDR3 here is CSARGTRGTGELFF. The CDR3 DNA reads as TGCAGTGCTAGGGGGACCCGGGGCACCGGGGAGCTGTTTTTT.

This clonotype was seen ten or more times. A read error may produce the germline difference seen at one junction end. The chain joins TRBV7-7 to TRBJ2-1, with 12 bases matching TRBD2. CDR3 length: 18 residues. Per germline, CDR1 SSHAT and CDR2 FNYEAQ (reference sequence). The CDR3 region is CASSSRPPGLAGINEQFF. The CDR3 DNA sequence: TGTGCTAGCAGCTCCCGGCCGCCGGGACTAGCGGGTATCAATGAGCAGTTCTTC.

In this sample, this clonotype is medium-sized. This chain connects TRBV12-3 or TRBV12-4 to TRBJ1-5; a weak D match, TRBD1 (6 bases). The CDR3 runs 15 residues. V lost 6 bases and J lost 3, with 15 bases in between. This CDR3 reads CASRAGQLINQPQHF. In DNA, the CDR3 is TGTGCCAGCAGAGCTGGACAGCTAATCAATCAGCCCCAGCATTTT.

The sample holds many counts of this clonotype. The V call is TRBV27, the J call TRBJ2-5; a weak D match, TRBD1 (6 bases). Per the germline V gene, CDR1 is MNHEY and CDR2 is SMNVEV (reference sequence). V lost 11 bases to trimming and J lost 3 bases, with 16 bases between them. The CDR3 is 13 residues long. Here the CDR3 reads CASPPGHKETQYF. For the CDR3, the DNA is TGTGCCTCCCCGCCGGGACACAAAGAGACCCAGTACTTC.

In its sample, this clonotype ranks as medium-sized (0.01 to 0.1%). The genes are TRBV7-9 and TRBJ2-7, with TRBD1 matching over 10 bases. From germline, CDR1 is SEHNR and CDR2 FQNEAQ (reference sequence). J gave up 4 bases and V 5 bases, and 8 bases lay outside the gene matches. This CDR3 comprises 15 residues. CDR3 DNA sequence: TGTGCCAGCAGCAATCTAGACAGGGGGCCATACGAGCAGTACTTC. Translating it yields CASSNLDRGPYEQYF.

This clonotype was counted at least ten times. The gene calls are TRBV7-9 and TRBJ2-5; weak D call: TRBD2 (7 bases). Between the trimmed V and J ends, which lost 6 bases and 5 bases, there was a span of 13 bases. The germline gives CDR1 SEHNR, CDR2 FQNEAQ (reference sequence). The CDR3 runs to 13 residues. CDR3 in DNA: TGTGCCAGCAGGCCGGCGGGGGCTGAGACCCAGTACTTC. It specifies CASRPAGAETQYF.

J is TRBJ1-2 and V is TRBV29-1; TRBD1 matches at 7 bases. With 7 bases clipped from V and 4 bases from J, the junction kept 6 bases outside the gene matches. The CDR3 extends over 12 amino acids. Germline assignment: CDR1 SQVTM and CDR2 ANQGSEA. CDR3 nucleotide sequence: TGCAGCGCCCCAGGGGGGCCCTATGGCTACACCTTC. It codes for CSAPGGPYGYTF.

This clonotype was seen repeatedly, ten times or more. The chain joins TRBV7-9 to TRBJ2-3, with D hard to call. In germline, CDR1 is SEHNR, CDR2 FQNEAQ (reference sequence). With 2 bases removed from V and 1 base from J, the gap between germline ends came to 4 bases. The CDR3 loop spans 13 amino acids. The CDR3 DNA is TGTGCCAGCAGCTTACAGGGCACAGATACGCAGTATTTT. Its protein is CASSLQGTDTQYF.

At least ten counts were recorded for this clonotype. CDR3 sequence: CASSSTLQYNEQFF. The CDR3, as DNA: TGTGCCAGCAGCTCTACACTGCAATACAATGAGCAGTTCTTC. This sequence joins TRBV7-9 and TRBJ2-1; no definite D call. V was trimmed by 4 bases and J by 4 bases, leaving 11 bases between them. The CDR3 is 14 amino acids. Germline loops: CDR1 SEHNR, CDR2 FQNEAQ (reference sequence).

This clonotype was detected ten times or more. The rearrangement joins TRBV4-2 to TRBJ2-5; D may be TRBD2 (5 bases). CDR1 and CDR2 from the germline V gene are LGHNA and YNFKEQ. V was clipped by 2 bases and J by 5 bases, with 18 bases between them. The CDR3 is made up of 16 amino acids. CDR3 bases: TGTGCCAGCAGCCAACGAGGAGCGCCACTAGGGGAGACCCAGTACTTC. Its protein product is CASSQRGAPLGETQYF.

This clonotype came up many times. V gene TRBV7-9 combines with J gene TRBJ2-1; possible D gene TRBD2, 6 bases. The CDR3 extends over 13 amino acids. Per the germline V gene, CDR1 is SEHNR and CDR2 is FQNEAQ (reference sequence). Trimming stripped 2 bases from V and 9 bases from J, with 11 bases between. CDR3 in amino acids: CASSLKGGSEQFF. In DNA, the CDR3 is TGTGCCAGCAGCTTAAAAGGAGGGAGTGAGCAGTTCTTC.

This clonotype is large (0.1 to 1%) within its sample. V usage is TRBV20-1 and J usage is TRBJ2-3; 8 nucleotides match TRBD2. This CDR3 contains 13 residues. Germline CDR1 DFQATT, CDR2 SNEGSKA (reference sequence). The J segment lost 1 base and the V segment lost 7 bases, leaving 4 bases of the junction unmatched. CDR3 residues: CSVPGGGTDTQYF. CDR3 coding DNA: TGCAGTGTCCCCGGGGGGGGCACAGATACGCAGTATTTT.

This clonotype was seen many times. This chain links TRBV19 with TRBJ1-1, with a weak D call TRBD1 (5 bases). The CDR3 consists of 13 residues. Looked up from germline, CDR1 is LNHDA and CDR2 is SQIVND (reference sequence). With 3 bases removed from V and 6 bases from J, the gap between germline ends came to 11 bases. CDR3 nucleotide sequence: TGTGCCAGTAGTATCTTTCGGGGCCCTGAAGCTTTCTTT. Amino acids: CASSIFRGPEAFF.

A word on this clonotype: Germline is not matched at one junction end, which may reflect a read error. The chain links TRBV7-9 to TRBJ1-4; D unresolved. The germline V gene encodes CDR1 SEHNR and CDR2 FQNEAQ (reference sequence). The CDR3 has 13 residues. The CDR3 nucleotides are TGTGTCAGCAGCTTAGTCCGTAATGAAAAACTGTTTTTT. It specifies CVSSLVRNEKLFF.

This clonotype has a count of ten or more. This chain links TRBV7-8 with TRBJ2-1; 9 bases agree with TRBD2. CDR1 and CDR2 from the germline V gene are SGHVS and FQNEAQ. The CDR3 extends over 16 amino acids. J gave up 3 bases and V 3 bases, and 6 bases lay outside the gene matches. DNA for the CDR3: TGTGCCAGCAGCTTGAGGGGACTAGCCTTCTACAATGAGCAGTTCTTC. This codes for CASSLRGLAFYNEQFF. Full variable domain (missing parts from reference TRBV7-8 and TRBJ2-1): GAGVSQSPRYKVAKRGQDVALRCDPISGHVSLFWYQQALGQGPEFLTYFQNEAQLDKSGLPSDRFFAERPEGSVSTLKIQRTQQEDSAVYLCASSLRGLAFYNEQFFGPGTRLTVL.

This clonotype has at least ten counts. The gene calls are TRBV20-1 and TRBJ2-7; 7 bases map to TRBD2. CDR3 size: 16 residues. V lost 0 bases and J lost 3; bases outside the gene matches: 11. Germline V gene lookup returns CDR1 DFQATT and CDR2 SNEGSKA (reference sequence). Here the CDR3 reads CSARDHGREPNYEQYF. The CDR3 DNA is TGCAGTGCTAGAGATCACGGGCGGGAGCCGAACTACGAGCAGTACTTC.